This entry lists 24 T cell receptor beta chains sequenced from one sample in a study of regulatory T cells in long-lasting Graves disease. Combining iRepertoire HTBI primers with Arm-PCR of CDR3 regions, the authors built TCR beta libraries. TCRdb ran MiXCR on the multiplex PCR reads and lists one entry per CDR3 protein. The sample has fewer than 450,000 distinct CDR3 sequences, under 25% seen once; the top ten hold less than 25%. Time point meaning: persistent/refractory GD, antithyroid drugs over 5 years with positive TRAb. PBMCs provided the RNA from which the TCR library was made. The source was peripheral blood mononuclear cells (PBMCs), collected when the disease was refractory, from a patient treated with antithyroid drugs. These receptors originate from a female donor with Graves disease.

V and J are TRBV29-1 and TRBJ2-7; a weak D match, TRBD2 (5 bases). The length of the CDR3 is 11 residues. Trimming removed 6 bases from V and 13 bases from J, with 19 bases in between. Per the germline V gene, CDR1 is SQVTM and CDR2 is ANQGSEA. This CDR3 is CSVDYRARRYF. Written as DNA, the CDR3 is TGCAGCGTAGACTACCGGGCCCGTCGATACTTC.

V is TRBV24-1 and J is TRBJ1-5; 9 bases agree with TRBD1. Germline CDR1 is KGHDR and CDR2 is SFDVKD. This CDR3 is built from 16 residues. With V trimmed by 4 bases and J by 3 bases, 6 bases remained unmatched. CDR3: CATSDDNRGLNQPQHF. The CDR3 DNA reads as TGTGCCACCAGTGACGATAACAGGGGGCTCAATCAGCCCCAGCATTTT.

This clonotype was seen ten or more times. The chain couples TRBV6-2 or TRBV6-3 to TRBJ1-1; D gene ambiguous. This CDR3 contains 17 residues. Trimming shortened V by 2 bases and J by 4 bases, and 20 bases separated the two germline ends. The germline gives CDR1 MNHEY, CDR2 SVGEGT. CDR3 bases: TGTGCCAGCAGTTACGGGAGAACAATAAGGAGTGGCACTGAAGCTTTCTTT. Encoded protein: CASSYGRTIRSGTEAFF.

This clonotype came up a few times. This sequence joins TRBV2 and TRBJ2-6; no reliable D call. The V gene's germline CDR1 is SNHLY and CDR2 FYNNEI. The ends were cut back, 7 bases at V and 0 bases at J, with 7 bases in the middle. The CDR3 spans 14 residues. Here the CDR3 reads CASTKVSGANVLTF. CDR3 nucleotides: TGTGCCAGCACCAAAGTCTCTGGGGCCAACGTCCTGACTTTC.

The chain joins TRBV6-2 or TRBV6-3 to TRBJ2-5; 9 nucleotides align to TRBD2. Germline CDR1 reads MNHEY; CDR2 reads SVGEGT. This CDR3 spans 15 amino acids. J gave up 2 bases and V 2 bases, and 3 bases lay outside the gene matches. The CDR3 sequence is CASSYTLAGQETQYF. For the CDR3, the DNA is TGTGCCAGCAGTTACACCCTAGCGGGGCAAGAGACCCAGTACTTC.

The chain has TRBV19 and TRBJ1-1, with D perhaps matching TRBD1 (6 bases). V was clipped by 7 bases and J by 3 bases, with 15 bases between them. The CDR3 has 14 residues. Per germline, CDR1 LNHDA and CDR2 SQIVND (reference sequence). As DNA, the CDR3 is TGTGCCAGTACACCCCAGGGGAGTCACACTGAAGCTTTCTTT. The encoded protein is CASTPQGSHTEAFF.

In its sample, this clonotype was seen many times. The chain recombines TRBV7-9 with TRBJ2-5, with D unclear. The CDR3 length is 14 residues. In germline, CDR1 is SEHNR, CDR2 FQNEAQ (reference sequence). Trimming took 4 bases from V and 1 from J, leaving 10 bases between them. The CDR3 loop is CASSSDGSQETQYF. In DNA form, the CDR3 reads TGTGCCAGCAGCTCTGACGGCTCCCAAGAGACCCAGTACTTC.

This clonotype has a handful of counts. The J gene is TRBJ2-1, the V gene TRBV20-1, with D perhaps TRBD2 (6 bases). This CDR3 is built from 13 residues. Germline V CDR1 and CDR2: DFQATT, SNEGSKA (reference sequence). V dropped 4 bases and J dropped 5 bases, with 12 bases sitting between them. CDR3 bases: TGCAGTGCTAACGGGAGAACCCACAATGAGCAGTTCTTC. Translated, it gives CSANGRTHNEQFF.

This clonotype was recorded at least ten times. This chain links TRBV13 with TRBJ2-5; TRBD2 matches 13 bases. CDR3 length: 19 residues. With V trimmed by 5 bases and J by 2 bases, 14 bases remained unmatched. Looked up from germline, CDR1 is PRHDT and CDR2 is FYEKMQ (reference sequence). CDR3 residues: CASSLVPASLAGGQETQYF. The CDR3 DNA sequence: TGTGCCAGCAGCCTCGTACCGGCCTCACTAGCGGGAGGGCAAGAGACCCAGTACTTC.

The J gene is TRBJ2-4, the V gene TRBV29-1; tentative D call: TRBD1 (6 bases). Germline V gene data show CDR1 as SQVTM and CDR2 as ANQGSEA. CDR3 length: 12 residues. Trimming shortened V by 6 bases and J by 9 bases, and 15 bases separated the two germline ends. CDR3 sequence reads: CSVGALESIQYF. CDR3 sequence (DNA): TGCAGCGTGGGGGCACTCGAGAGCATTCAGTACTTC.

This clonotype was picked up a small number of times. The chain has TRBV20-1 and TRBJ2-6; D uncertain. Trimming cost V 1 base and J 4 bases, with 5 bases left between them. Germline-derived CDR1 and CDR2 are DFQATT and SNEGSKA (reference sequence). The CDR3 sequence is 13 residues long. The CDR3 nucleotides read TGCAGTGCTAGAGCCCCCGGGGCCAACGTCCTGACTTTC. Amino acid sequence: CSARAPGANVLTF.

This clonotype was seen repeatedly, ten times or more. The chain employs TRBV28 and TRBJ1-1; D gene uncertain. CDR1 MDHEN and CDR2 SYDVKM come from the germline V gene. V was trimmed by 5 bases and J by 5 bases, leaving 15 bases between them. This CDR3 is built from 14 residues. The CDR3 loop is CASSKPPGQTEAFF. Written as DNA, the CDR3 is TGTGCCAGCAGTAAACCCCCGGGTCAGACTGAAGCTTTCTTT. The full variable domain, completed using reference TRBV28 and TRBJ1-1, is DVKVTQSSRYLVKRTGEKVFLECVQDMDHENMFWYRQDPGLGLRLIYFSYDVKMKEKGDIPEGYSVSREKKERFSLILESASTNQTSMYLCASSKPPGQTEAFFGQGTRLTVV.

The V call is TRBV30, the J call TRBJ1-2, with no clear D. CDR3 length: 13 amino acids. Germline V gives CDR1 GTSNPN, CDR2 SVGIG (reference sequence). V lost 0 bases, J lost 7 bases, and 12 bases lay in between. The CDR3 DNA follows: TGTGCCTGGAGTGTATTAGGCAGGATTGGCTACACCTTC. It translates to CAWSVLGRIGYTF.

This rearrangement joins TRBV5-5 to TRBJ1-4; D remains unclear. The germline V gene encodes CDR1 SGHKS and CDR2 YYEKEE (reference sequence). CDR3 length equals 15 residues. The ends were cut back, 2 bases at V and 4 bases at J, with 12 bases in the middle. The CDR3 DNA sequence: TGTGCCAGCAGCTTCTCGGCGGGGTATAATGAAAAACTGTTTTTT. This encodes CASSFSAGYNEKLFF.

There are a few counts of this clonotype. The chain is built from TRBV5-5 and TRBJ2-7, with D unclear. The germline gives CDR1 SGHKS, CDR2 YYEKEE (reference sequence). Trimming took 6 bases from V and 7 from J, leaving 11 bases between them. The CDR3 covers 11 residues. For the CDR3, the DNA is TGTGCCAGCACCCCCGGCGAGGAGCAGTACTTC. Translating gives CASTPGEEQYF.

V and J are TRBV29-1 and TRBJ2-3; 8 nucleotides line up with TRBD2. The CDR3 has 14 residues. Germline-derived CDR1 and CDR2 are SQVTM and ANQGSEA. The junction had 7 bases not matched to a gene; V was cut back by 7 bases and J by 1 base. For the CDR3, the DNA is TGCAGCGCGTGGACTAGCCGTCGCACAGATACGCAGTATTTT. It encodes CSAWTSRRTDTQYF.

In this sample, this clonotype turned up many times. The chain joins TRBV11-2 to TRBJ2-7, with a possible D match to TRBD2 (5 bases). Trimming left V 5 bases short and J 2 bases short, with 13 bases between. The CDR3 is 14 residues long. Germline values: CDR1 SGHAT, CDR2 FQNNGV. The CDR3 DNA sequence: TGTGCCAGCAGCCTAACTGAGGGCCCCTACGAGCAGTACTTC. Translation: CASSLTEGPYEQYF. The variable domain in full, with the rest retrieved from reference TRBV11-2 and TRBJ2-7, is EAGVAQSPRYKIIEKRQSVAFWCNPISGHATLYWYQQILGQGPKLLIQFQNNGVVDDSQLPKDRFSAERLKGVDSTLKIQPAKLEDSAVYLCASSLTEGPYEQYFGPGTRLTVT.

This clonotype was seen more than once but under ten times. The V gene is TRBV30, the J gene TRBJ2-7; TRBD1 aligns across 9 bases. J lost 6 bases, V lost 1 base, and 4 bases had no gene match. Germline V gene lookup returns CDR1 GTSNPN and CDR2 SVGIG (reference sequence). This CDR3 is 13 amino acids long. This CDR3 reads CAWSEGTGIEQYF. The CDR3 DNA is TGTGCCTGGAGTGAGGGGACAGGGATCGAGCAGTACTTC. The complete variable domain, with remaining parts taken from reference TRBV30 and TRBJ2-7, reads SQTIHQWPATLVQPVGSPLSLECTVEGTSNPNLYWYRQAAGRGLQLLFYSVGIGQISSEVPQNLSASRPQDRQFILSSKKLLLSDSGFYLCAWSEGTGIEQYFGPGTRLTVT.

This clonotype appeared a few times. The chain links TRBV4-1 to TRBJ1-6; D remains ambiguous. Germline V CDR1 and CDR2: MGHRA, YSYEKL. This CDR3 region has 17 residues. V was shortened by 1 base and J by 5 bases, with 15 bases between the two germline ends. The CDR3 reads CASSQGLAQPNNSPLHF. The CDR3 nucleotides read TGCGCCAGCAGCCAAGGATTGGCACAGCCAAATAATTCACCCCTCCACTTT.

This clonotype was picked up a small number of times. Mismatch with germline at one junction end may stem from a read error. This sequence joins TRBV5-5 and TRBJ2-7; the D is unclear. In germline, CDR1 is SGHKS, CDR2 YYEKEE (reference sequence). This CDR3 has 14 amino acids. CDR3 DNA sequence: TGTGCCAGCGGCTTGGAACCGGGCTCCTACGAGCAGTACTTC. The encoded protein is CASGLEPGSYEQYF.

This clonotype has ten or more counts. The CDR3 loop is CASRQTGWSNQPQHF. The CDR3 DNA reads TGTGCCAGCAGACAGACAGGGTGGAGCAATCAGCCCCAGCATTTT. The V gene is TRBV12-3 or TRBV12-4, the J gene TRBJ1-5; 7 bases match TRBD1. The ends lost 6 bases at V and 1 base at J; junction bases unmatched: 6. This CDR3 is built from 15 residues.

This sequence joins TRBV12-5 and TRBJ2-1; 14 bases are shared with TRBD2. With 7 bases clipped from V and 7 bases from J, the junction kept 21 bases outside the gene matches. The CDR3 extends over 20 amino acids. Germline values: CDR1 LGHNT, CDR2 FRNRAP. Here the CDR3 DNA reads TGTGCTAGTGCCTTTATCCCCATACCGGGACTAGCGGGAGTAGGAAATGAGCAGTTCTTC. Protein product: CASAFIPIPGLAGVGNEQFF.

This clonotype was seen just once. This chain connects TRBV18 to TRBJ2-5, with D tentatively TRBD2 (5 bases). Germline V lookup: CDR1 KGHSH, CDR2 LQKENI. There are 17 residues in the CDR3. Trimming removed 6 bases at V and 1 base at J, with 21 bases between. The CDR3 is CASSSGPRDPPQETQYF. In DNA, the CDR3 is TGTGCCAGCTCGTCAGGCCCTCGGGATCCGCCCCAAGAGACCCAGTACTTC. Full variable domain (rest looked up from reference TRBV18 and TRBJ2-5): NAGVMQNPRHLVRRRGQEARLRCSPMKGHSHVYWYRQLPEEGLKFMVYLQKENIIDESGMPKERFSAEFPKEGPSILRIQQVVRGDSAAYFCASSSGPRDPPQETQYFGPGTRLLVL.

This clonotype has a handful of counts. V gene TRBV7-9 combines with J gene TRBJ2-7, with D perhaps TRBD1 or TRBD2 (5 bases each). The germline gives CDR1 SEHNR, CDR2 FQNEAQ (reference sequence). CDR3 length equals 14 residues. V was pared by 5 bases and J by 4 bases, with 15 bases between. CDR3 sequence reads: CASSRGAGTYEQYF. The CDR3 DNA sequence: TGTGCCAGCAGCCGAGGGGCAGGAACTTACGAGCAGTACTTC.